Reported below is one T cell receptor beta chain. The antigen remains unidentified. The assay was immunoSEQ multiplex PCR, and TCRdb's table has in-frame clones only and misses some. This table has about 320,000 clones, roughly 84% appearing once. This specimen belongs to a study of shared clonotypes between healthy human individuals. The study's findings and limits: It was expected that sequencing depth would affect clonotype sharing among donors.

CD8 memory was a combination of CD45RO+ cells and CCR7-negative CD45RA+ TemRA cells. This CDR3 spans 15 amino acids. Trimming removed 3 bases from V and 3 bases from J; junction bases left unmatched: 2. Germline V lookup: CDR1 SGDLS, CDR2 YYNGEE. The origin of this receptor is a man aged 18 to 30 in good health. The rearrangement uses TRBV9 and TRBJ2-3; 12 bases agree with TRBD2. Material: memory CD8+ T cells sorted from blood. Subset of the sample: CD45RO+ cells pooled with CCR7-negative TemRA cells. The CDR3 here is CASSDGLAGTDTQYF. For the CDR3, the DNA is TGTGCCAGCAGCGACGGACTAGCGGGGACAGATACGCAGTATTTT. Full variable domain (remainder filled in from reference TRBV9 and TRBJ2-3): DSGVTQTPKHLITATGQRVTLRCSPRSGDLSVYWYQQSLDQGLQFLIQYYNGEERAKGNILERFSAQQFPDLHSELNLSSLELGDSALYFCASSDGLAGTDTQYFGPGTRLTVL.